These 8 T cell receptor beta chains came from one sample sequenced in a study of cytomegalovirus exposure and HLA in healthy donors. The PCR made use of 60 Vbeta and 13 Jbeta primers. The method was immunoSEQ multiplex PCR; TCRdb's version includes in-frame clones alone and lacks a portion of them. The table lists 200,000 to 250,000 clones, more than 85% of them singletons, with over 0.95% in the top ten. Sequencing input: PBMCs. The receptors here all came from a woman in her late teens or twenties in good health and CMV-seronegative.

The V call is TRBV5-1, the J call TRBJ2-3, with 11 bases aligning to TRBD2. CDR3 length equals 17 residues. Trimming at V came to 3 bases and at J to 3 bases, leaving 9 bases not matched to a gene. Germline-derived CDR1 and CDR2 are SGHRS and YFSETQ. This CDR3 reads CASSSVTSGKGTDTQYF. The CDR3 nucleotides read TGCGCCAGCAGCTCAGTGACTAGCGGGAAAGGTACAGATACGCAGTATTTT.

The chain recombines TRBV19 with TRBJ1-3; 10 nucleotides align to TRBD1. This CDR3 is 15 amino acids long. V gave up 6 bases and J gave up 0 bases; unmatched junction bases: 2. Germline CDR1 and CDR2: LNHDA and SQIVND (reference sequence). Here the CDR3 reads CASRRTGGSGNTIYF. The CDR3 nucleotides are TGTGCCAGTAGGCGGACAGGGGGCTCTGGAAACACCATATATTTT. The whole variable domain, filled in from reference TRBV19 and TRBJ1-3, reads DGGITQSPKYLFRKEGQNVTLSCEQNLNHDAMYWYRQDPGQGLRLIYYSQIVNDFQKGDIAEGYSVSREKKESFPLTVTSAQKNPTAFYLCASRRTGGSGNTIYFGEGSWLTVV.

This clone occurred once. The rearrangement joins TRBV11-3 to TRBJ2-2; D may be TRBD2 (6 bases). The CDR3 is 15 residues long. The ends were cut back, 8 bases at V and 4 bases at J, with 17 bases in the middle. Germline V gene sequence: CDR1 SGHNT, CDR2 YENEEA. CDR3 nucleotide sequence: TGTGCCAGCGCGGCAGGGACTGCCCCCACCGGGGAGCTGTTTTTT. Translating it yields CASAAGTAPTGELFF.

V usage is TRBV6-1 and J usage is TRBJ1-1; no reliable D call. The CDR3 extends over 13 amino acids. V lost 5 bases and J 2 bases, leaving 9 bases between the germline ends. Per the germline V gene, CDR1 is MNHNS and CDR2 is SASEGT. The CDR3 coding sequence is TGTGCCAGCAGTTATCAGAAAAACACTGAAGCTTTCTTT. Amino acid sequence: CASSYQKNTEAFF.

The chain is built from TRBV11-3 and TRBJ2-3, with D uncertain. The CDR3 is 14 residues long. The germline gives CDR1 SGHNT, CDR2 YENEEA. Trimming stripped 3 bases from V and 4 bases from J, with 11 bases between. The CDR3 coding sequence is TGTGCCAGCAGCTTGGTGGCAGTTCCAGATACGCAGTATTTT. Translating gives CASSLVAVPDTQYF.

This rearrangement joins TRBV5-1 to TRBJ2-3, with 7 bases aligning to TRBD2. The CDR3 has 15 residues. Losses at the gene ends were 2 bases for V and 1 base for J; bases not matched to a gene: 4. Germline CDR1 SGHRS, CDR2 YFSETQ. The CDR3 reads CASSFNLAGTDTQYF. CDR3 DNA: TGCGCCAGCAGCTTTAATCTAGCGGGCACAGATACGCAGTATTTT.

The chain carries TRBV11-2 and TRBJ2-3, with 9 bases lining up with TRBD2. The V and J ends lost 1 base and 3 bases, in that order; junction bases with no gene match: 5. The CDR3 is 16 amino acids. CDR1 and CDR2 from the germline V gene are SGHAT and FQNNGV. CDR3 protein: CASSLVGGGATDTQYF. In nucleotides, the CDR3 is TGTGCCAGCAGCTTAGTGGGCGGGGGGGCTACAGATACGCAGTATTTT. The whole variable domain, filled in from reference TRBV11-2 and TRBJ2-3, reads EAGVAQSPRYKIIEKRQSVAFWCNPISGHATLYWYQQILGQGPKLLIQFQNNGVVDDSQLPKDRFSAERLKGVDSTLKIQPAKLEDSAVYLCASSLVGGGATDTQYFGPGTRLTVL.

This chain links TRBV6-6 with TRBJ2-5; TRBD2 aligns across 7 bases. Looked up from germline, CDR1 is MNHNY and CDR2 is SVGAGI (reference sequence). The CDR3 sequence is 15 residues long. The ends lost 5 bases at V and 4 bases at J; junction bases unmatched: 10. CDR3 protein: CASSKQTLAGETQYF. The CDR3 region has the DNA TGTGCCAGCAGTAAACAGACCTTAGCGGGAGAGACCCAGTACTTC.